This T cell receptor beta chain stems from a study of graft-versus-host responses after intestinal transplantation. Across the study: Multivisceral, liver-intestinal, or isolated intestinal transplants were given to recipients. Once they had received anti-thymocyte globulin induction, all recipients took tacrolimus and steroids for about three years.

Repertoires were generated with immunoSEQ multiplex PCR, while TCRdb's copy carries only in-frame clones and drops some. In the table there are about 97,000 clones, roughly nine tenths of which are singletons. Study-wide points: Individuals who had graft-donor T cell macrochimerism had allografts that showed high graft-versus-host to host-versus-graft clonal ratios. Detection of GvH clones occurred in recipient marrow, and some had their first appearance in ileum or blood.

This CDR3 region has 14 residues. V was trimmed by 3 bases and J by 8 bases, leaving 15 bases between them. Germline V gene lookup returns CDR1 SGHNT and CDR2 YYREEE (reference sequence). As regards this clone: The antigen is unknown.

The chain combines TRBV5-4 with TRBJ2-4; a weak D match, TRBD2 (5 bases). This clonotype was obtained from a human donor who was the organ donor for an intestinal transplant. Sequences were derived from unstimulated CD4+ T cells sorted from spleen or lymph node cells, sampled before transplant. The CDR3 region has the DNA TGTGCCAGCAGCTCGTTCGACGGAGCGGACATTCAGTACTTC. Translation: CASSSFDGADIQYF.